A selection of T cell receptor beta chains follows, all from one sample in a study of T cell responses to AZD1222 COVID-19 vaccine. Clones were sequenced by immunoSEQ multiplex PCR, and TCRdb holds only the in-frame ones, with some missing. The data hold approximately 160,000 clones, with 94% observed a single time. This specimen was peripheral blood, taken 28 days after the second AZD1222 dose. The receptors originated from an adult who received the AZD1222 COVID-19 vaccine. The CDR3 runs from the conserved cysteine through the conserved F or W. Each record gives: D gene, clone size, V gene, J gene, CDR3 protein, CDR3 DNA. The D gene is left open where the match is weak. Clone size is given for some rows only: seen once, a few or many times, or a class if the clone is expanded.

D: TRBD2
size: -
V: TRBV4-1
J: TRBJ2-7
CDR3: CASSQGTSGGIYEQYF
DNA: TGCGCCAGCAGCCAGGGGACTAGCGGGGGGATCTACGAGCAGTACTTC

D: TRBD1
size: -
V: TRBV28
J: TRBJ2-7
CDR3: CASSTHKDRGWVEQYF
DNA: TGTGCCAGCAGTACTCATAAGGACAGGGGATGGGTCGAGCAGTACTTC

D: TRBD2
size: once
V: TRBV19
J: TRBJ2-1
CDR3: CASSVSSGALNEQFF
DNA: TGTGCCAGTAGTGTTAGTAGCGGGGCATTAAATGAGCAGTTCTTC

D: -
size: -
V: TRBV6-6
J: TRBJ2-3
CDR3: CASITGRTDTQYF
DNA: TGTGCCAGCATTACGGGCCGCACAGATACGCAGTATTTT

D: -
size: -
V: TRBV24-1
J: TRBJ2-1
CDR3: CATSDYDVYNEQFF
DNA: TGTGCCACCAGTGATTATGATGTTTACAATGAGCAGTTCTTC

D: -
size: -
V: TRBV10-3
J: TRBJ2-7
CDR3: CAISDHSSYEQYF
DNA: TGTGCCATCAGTGATCACTCCTCCTACGAGCAGTACTTC

D: -
size: few
V: TRBV7-9
J: TRBJ2-7
CDR3: CASSFFGNSYEQYF
DNA: TGTGCCAGCAGCTTCTTCGGCAACTCCTACGAGCAGTACTTC

D: -
size: -
V: TRBV7-9
J: TRBJ2-7
CDR3: CASSLEASRTRYEQYF
DNA: TGTGCCAGCAGCTTAGAGGCTAGCCGTACGCGATACGAGCAGTACTTC

D: -
size: -
V: TRBV6-5
J: TRBJ2-3
CDR3: CATGNRPGRSDTQYF
DNA: TGTGCCACCGGAAACCGCCCCGGGCGGTCAGATACGCAGTATTTT

D: -
size: once
V: TRBV6-2/TRBV6-3
J: TRBJ1-1
CDR3: CASSIGTSMNTEAFF
DNA: TGTGCCAGCAGTATCGGGACAAGCATGAACACTGAAGCTTTCTTT

D: -
size: -
V: TRBV30
J: TRBJ1-2
CDR3: CAWCGGLGYGYTF
DNA: TGTGCCTGGTGTGGGGGGCTGGGATATGGCTACACCTTC

D: TRBD1
size: -
V: TRBV4-3
J: TRBJ1-2
CDR3: CASSQVRQGVDGYTF
DNA: TGCGCCAGCAGCCAAGTTCGACAGGGAGTGGATGGCTACACCTTC

D: -
size: -
V: TRBV7-3
J: TRBJ2-1
CDR3: CASSLGANEQFF
DNA: TGTGCCAGCAGCTTAGGGGCGAATGAGCAGTTCTTC

D: -
size: -
V: TRBV19
J: TRBJ1-5
CDR3: CASSGGPRGLYSNQPQHF
DNA: TGTGCCAGTAGTGGCGGACCTCGCGGCCTATATAGCAATCAGCCCCAGCATTTT

D: TRBD1
size: -
V: TRBV27
J: TRBJ1-5
CDR3: CASSFRSQGEPQHF
DNA: TGTGCCAGCAGTTTCCGTTCACAGGGGGAGCCCCAGCATTTT

D: -
size: -
V: TRBV7-8
J: TRBJ1-1
CDR3: CASSPGLKWDTEAFF
DNA: TGTGCCAGCAGCCCGGGACTTAAGTGGGACACTGAAGCTTTCTTT

D: -
size: -
V: TRBV5-1
J: TRBJ2-7
CDR3: CASSPYRDSLREQYF
DNA: TGCGCCAGCAGCCCCTACCGGGATTCCCTACGAGAGCAGTACTTC

D: -
size: -
V: TRBV4-2
J: TRBJ2-1
CDR3: CASSQDRHNEQFF
DNA: TGTGCCAGCAGCCAAGATCGGCACAATGAGCAGTTCTTC

D: TRBD1
size: -
V: TRBV28
J: TRBJ1-2
CDR3: CASSLGQGARGYTF
DNA: TGTGCCAGCAGTCTGGGACAGGGGGCGCGTGGCTACACCTTC

D: -
size: few
V: TRBV30
J: TRBJ1-1
CDR3: CAWSFWPNTEAFF
DNA: TGTGCCTGGAGTTTTTGGCCGAACACTGAAGCTTTCTTT

D: TRBD2
size: -
V: TRBV11-2
J: TRBJ2-1
CDR3: CASSLVPRLAGGQGDEQFF
DNA: TGTGCCAGCAGCTTAGTGCCTCGACTAGCGGGAGGCCAGGGGGATGAGCAGTTCTTC

D: -
size: -
V: TRBV15
J: TRBJ2-7
CDR3: CATSRWAGTRPNEQYF
DNA: TGTGCCACCAGCAGATGGGCCGGGACAAGGCCCAACGAGCAGTACTTC

D: -
size: -
V: TRBV19
J: TRBJ2-7
CDR3: CASSIGQAPYEQYF
DNA: TGTGCCAGTAGTATAGGACAGGCACCCTACGAGCAGTACTTC

D: -
size: -
V: TRBV6-6
J: TRBJ2-7
CDR3: CASSPPQGSEQYF
DNA: TGTGCCAGCAGTCCTCCCCAGGGTTCCGAGCAGTACTTC

D: TRBD1
size: few
V: TRBV15
J: TRBJ1-6
CDR3: CATSRGQGSLPSPLHF
DNA: TGTGCCACCAGCAGGGGACAGGGGTCACTTCCTTCACCCCTCCACTTT

D: -
size: -
V: TRBV28
J: TRBJ2-7
CDR3: CASSPVRTDFYEQYF
DNA: TGTGCCAGCAGCCCTGTACGGACAGATTTTTACGAGCAGTACTTC

D: TRBD2
size: -
V: TRBV6-5
J: TRBJ2-2
CDR3: CASSYDGGRIAGELFF
DNA: TGTGCCAGCAGTTACGACGGCGGGAGGATAGCCGGGGAGCTGTTTTTT

D: TRBD1
size: once
V: TRBV27
J: TRBJ1-2
CDR3: CASSPDRGFNYGYTF
DNA: TGTGCCAGCAGCCCGGACAGGGGGTTTAACTATGGCTACACCTTC

D: -
size: -
V: TRBV3-1/TRBV3-2
J: TRBJ2-7
CDR3: CASSQDGGVETASYEQYF
DNA: TGTGCCAGCAGCCAAGATGGAGGAGTGGAGACAGCCTCCTACGAGCAGTACTTC

D: -
size: -
V: TRBV24-1
J: TRBJ1-5
CDR3: CATSDGQVNQPQHF
DNA: TGTGCCACCAGTGATGGGCAGGTTAATCAGCCCCAGCATTTT

D: -
size: -
V: TRBV25-1
J: TRBJ1-4
CDR3: CASRGGVEKLFF
DNA: TGTGCCAGCAGAGGGGGGGTTGAAAAACTGTTTTTT

D: TRBD2
size: -
V: TRBV5-1
J: TRBJ2-3
CDR3: CASSRETSGRTTSTDTQYF
DNA: TGCGCCAGCAGCCGTGAAACTAGCGGGAGAACCACTAGCACAGATACGCAGTATTTT

D: TRBD1
size: -
V: TRBV15
J: TRBJ1-2
CDR3: CATSRGRTGGEGYTF
DNA: TGTGCCACCAGCAGGGGGCGGACAGGGGGCGAAGGCTACACCTTC

D: -
size: -
V: TRBV15
J: TRBJ2-1
CDR3: CATSPYSDNEQFF
DNA: TGTGCCACCAGCCCTTATAGTGACAATGAGCAGTTCTTC

D: -
size: -
V: TRBV29-1
J: TRBJ2-5
CDR3: CSAGDGQETQYF
DNA: TGCAGCGCTGGGGACGGCCAAGAGACCCAGTACTTC

D: -
size: -
V: TRBV19
J: TRBJ1-5
CDR3: CASSIIGREVYSNQPQHF
DNA: TGTGCCAGTAGTATTATTGGCCGGGAAGTTTATAGCAATCAGCCCCAGCATTTT

D: TRBD2
size: -
V: TRBV3-1/TRBV3-2
J: TRBJ2-1
CDR3: CASRTSGYNEQFF
DNA: TGTGCCAGCCGGACTAGCGGCTACAATGAGCAGTTCTTC

D: -
size: -
V: TRBV18
J: TRBJ2-1
CDR3: CASSRGSDNEQFF
DNA: TGTGCCAGCTCACGGGGGTCCGACAATGAGCAGTTCTTC

D: TRBD2
size: -
V: TRBV3-1/TRBV3-2
J: TRBJ2-1
CDR3: CASRPSGSIYNEQFF
DNA: TGTGCCAGCAGACCTAGCGGGAGTATTTACAATGAGCAGTTCTTC

D: -
size: once
V: TRBV12-3/TRBV12-4
J: TRBJ1-2
CDR3: CASSLVDSYGYTF
DNA: TGTGCCAGCAGTTTAGTTGACAGCTATGGCTACACCTTC

D: -
size: few
V: TRBV29-1
J: TRBJ2-7
CDR3: CSVRDGTLGEQYF
DNA: TGCAGCGTTAGAGACGGGACCCTTGGGGAGCAGTACTTC

D: TRBD1
size: -
V: TRBV19
J: TRBJ1-2
CDR3: CASSPIDRAGAYGYTF
DNA: TGTGCCAGTAGTCCAATTGACAGGGCCGGCGCCTATGGCTACACCTTC

D: -
size: -
V: TRBV6-2/TRBV6-3
J: TRBJ2-3
CDR3: CASSLVEVGHTQYF
DNA: TGTGCCAGCAGTTTAGTGGAGGTTGGCCATACGCAGTATTTT

D: TRBD1
size: -
V: TRBV5-4
J: TRBJ1-2
CDR3: CASSYLGDRVGYTF
DNA: TGTGCCAGCAGCTACCTCGGGGACAGGGTCGGCTACACCTTC

D: -
size: -
V: TRBV7-8
J: TRBJ1-5
CDR3: CASSLMPGGGKAQHF
DNA: TGTGCCAGCAGCTTAATGCCGGGGGGTGGCAAGGCCCAGCATTTT

D: -
size: few
V: TRBV6-5
J: TRBJ1-1
CDR3: CASSPEGSMNTEAFF
DNA: TGTGCCAGCAGCCCCGAGGGTTCCATGAACACTGAAGCTTTCTTT

D: TRBD1
size: -
V: TRBV7-3
J: TRBJ1-2
CDR3: CASSHDRGYGYTF
DNA: TGTGCCAGCAGTCACGACAGGGGCTATGGCTACACCTTC

D: -
size: -
V: TRBV10-3
J: TRBJ1-2
CDR3: CAISEARTYYGYTF
DNA: TGTGCCATCAGTGAGGCCAGGACCTACTATGGCTACACCTTC

D: TRBD2
size: -
V: TRBV27
J: TRBJ2-5
CDR3: CASSLIAGVETQYF
DNA: TGTGCCAGCAGTTTAATAGCGGGAGTGGAGACCCAGTACTTC

D: -
size: -
V: TRBV6-6
J: TRBJ2-7
CDR3: CASSWTDSYEQYF
DNA: TGTGCCAGCAGTTGGACAGACTCGTACGAGCAGTACTTC

D: -
size: -
V: TRBV2
J: TRBJ2-1
CDR3: CASRLRGESLNEQFF
DNA: TGTGCCAGCAGACTTAGGGGGGAGAGCCTAAATGAGCAGTTCTTC

D: -
size: -
V: TRBV11-3
J: TRBJ2-5
CDR3: CASSQGRREETQYF
DNA: TGTGCCAGCAGCCAAGGGCGCAGGGAAGAGACCCAGTACTTC

D: TRBD2
size: -
V: TRBV27
J: TRBJ2-1
CDR3: CASSFPSGRYNEQFF
DNA: TGTGCCAGCAGTTTTCCCAGCGGGAGGTACAATGAGCAGTTCTTC

D: TRBD2
size: -
V: TRBV27
J: TRBJ2-7
CDR3: CASSPSSGPSYEQYF
DNA: TGTGCCAGCAGTCCGTCTAGCGGCCCATCCTACGAGCAGTACTTC

D: -
size: once
V: TRBV12-3/TRBV12-4
J: TRBJ2-1
CDR3: CASSLTSMGEQFF
DNA: TGTGCCAGCAGTCTCACTAGTATGGGTGAGCAGTTCTTC

D: -
size: -
V: TRBV6-1
J: TRBJ2-1
CDR3: CASSEGGLGFEQFF
DNA: TGTGCCAGCAGTGAAGGTGGTTTGGGATTTGAGCAGTTCTTC

D: -
size: -
V: TRBV28
J: TRBJ1-1
CDR3: CASRMTRRAEAFF
DNA: TGTGCCAGCAGGATGACCCGGAGGGCTGAAGCTTTCTTT